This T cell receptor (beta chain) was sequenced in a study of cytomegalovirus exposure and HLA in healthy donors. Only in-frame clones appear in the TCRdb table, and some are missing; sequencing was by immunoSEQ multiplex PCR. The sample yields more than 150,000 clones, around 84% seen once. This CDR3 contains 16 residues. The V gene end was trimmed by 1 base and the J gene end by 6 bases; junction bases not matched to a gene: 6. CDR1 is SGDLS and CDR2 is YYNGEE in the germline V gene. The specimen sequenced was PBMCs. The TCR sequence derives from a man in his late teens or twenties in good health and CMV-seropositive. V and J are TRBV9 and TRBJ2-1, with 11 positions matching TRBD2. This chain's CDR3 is CASSVSMLAGGNEQFF. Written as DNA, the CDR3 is TGTGCCAGCAGCGTATCTATGCTAGCGGGAGGCAATGAGCAGTTCTTC.